This is a list of T cell receptor beta chains from one sample in a study of blood T cell repertoires in COVID-19. Produced via immunoSEQ multiplex PCR; TCRdb's table is partial and in-frame only. The sample holds about 210,000 clones, around 88% seen once. Sequenced sample: peripheral blood. Receptor source: a young man with active or convalescent COVID-19. Each CDR3 is given with its conserved first and last residue. D genes are given only for firm matches. Part of the rows lack a size; the others show once, few, many or a class for expanded clones.

V gene: TRBV30; clone size: NA; D gene: NA; J gene: TRBJ2-3; CDR3 DNA: TGTGCCTGGACCCAAGGGCCAGGGACACAGTATTTT; CDR3 protein: CAWTQGPGTQYF
V gene: TRBV24-1; clone size: NA; D gene: TRBD1; J gene: TRBJ2-2; CDR3 DNA: TGTGCCACCTCCCCGGTCACAGGGGGCGGCACCGGGGAGCTGTTTTTT; CDR3 protein: CATSPVTGGGTGELFF
V gene: TRBV5-1; clone size: NA; D gene: NA; J gene: TRBJ2-3; CDR3 DNA: TGCGCCAGCAGCCCGGGGGACAGTAGCACAGATACGCAGTATTTT; CDR3 protein: CASSPGDSSTDTQYF
V gene: TRBV7-3; clone size: NA; D gene: TRBD2; J gene: TRBJ2-2; CDR3 DNA: TGTGCCAGCAGCTTGGTTAGCGGGCGTTCGAACACCGGGGAGCTGTTTTTT; CDR3 protein: CASSLVSGRSNTGELFF
V gene: TRBV7-8; clone size: NA; D gene: TRBD1; J gene: TRBJ1-5; CDR3 DNA: TGTGCCAGCAGCTACGGGACAGGGGGCGTAAGCCAGCCCCAGCATTTT; CDR3 protein: CASSYGTGGVSQPQHF
V gene: TRBV2; clone size: NA; D gene: TRBD1; J gene: TRBJ2-1; CDR3 DNA: TGTGCCAGCAGGAAAGGGACAGGGGTCTACAATGAGCAGTTCTTC; CDR3 protein: CASRKGTGVYNEQFF
V gene: TRBV19; clone size: few; D gene: TRBD1; J gene: TRBJ2-3; CDR3 DNA: TGTGCCAGTAGTCTCGGGACAGGGGGTACGGGCACAGATACGCAGTATTTT; CDR3 protein: CASSLGTGGTGTDTQYF
V gene: TRBV5-1; clone size: NA; D gene: TRBD2; J gene: TRBJ2-1; CDR3 DNA: TGCGCCAGCAGCATCTTGACTAGCGGGAGGACCTACAATGAGCAGTTCTTC; CDR3 protein: CASSILTSGRTYNEQFF
V gene: TRBV19; clone size: NA; D gene: NA; J gene: TRBJ2-4; CDR3 DNA: TGTGCCAGTAGTAATCGGCGAGGAGAGCCGATTCAGTACTTC; CDR3 protein: CASSNRRGEPIQYF
V gene: TRBV5-5; clone size: NA; D gene: NA; J gene: TRBJ1-1; CDR3 DNA: TGTGCCAGCAGCTTGTCCCCGGAGGGAACTGAAGCTTTCTTT; CDR3 protein: CASSLSPEGTEAFF
V gene: TRBV10-3; clone size: NA; D gene: TRBD1; J gene: TRBJ2-7; CDR3 DNA: TGTGCCATCAGTGGGGGGACAGTGCTATCCCTTTCCTTC; CDR3 protein: CAISGGTVLSLSF
V gene: TRBV5-8; clone size: once; D gene: TRBD2; J gene: TRBJ2-1; CDR3 DNA: TGTGCCAGCAGTGGGGGCGGGGGGGCTCGGTACAATGAGCAGTTCTTC; CDR3 protein: CASSGGGGARYNEQFF
V gene: TRBV27; clone size: NA; D gene: NA; J gene: TRBJ2-1; CDR3 DNA: TGTGCCAGCAGTTTTACCGGCGGGACAGCTTACAATGAGCAGTTCTTC; CDR3 protein: CASSFTGGTAYNEQFF
V gene: TRBV6-2/TRBV6-3; clone size: NA; D gene: TRBD2; J gene: TRBJ2-1; CDR3 DNA: TGTGCCAGCAGTCAAGGACTAGTCGGGCAGTTCTTC; CDR3 protein: CASSQGLVGQFF
V gene: TRBV14; clone size: NA; D gene: NA; J gene: TRBJ2-4; CDR3 DNA: TGTGCCAGCAGCCCTTCCCGTCAGGGAAACATTCAGTACTTC; CDR3 protein: CASSPSRQGNIQYF
V gene: TRBV15; clone size: NA; D gene: TRBD2; J gene: TRBJ2-5; CDR3 DNA: TGTGCCACCAGCAGACGCTTACCCACGACTAGCGAGCTGAGAGGGGAGGAGACCCAGTACTTC; CDR3 protein: CATSRRLPTTSELRGEETQYF
V gene: TRBV6-5; clone size: NA; D gene: NA; J gene: TRBJ1-2; CDR3 DNA: TGTGCCAGCGGACGAGCAGGGAACTATGGCTACACCTTC; CDR3 protein: CASGRAGNYGYTF
V gene: TRBV3-1/TRBV3-2; clone size: NA; D gene: TRBD2; J gene: TRBJ2-1; CDR3 DNA: TGTGCCAGCAGCCAAGTGGCACTAGCGGGGGTGAGCTCCTACAATGAGCAGTTCTTC; CDR3 protein: CASSQVALAGVSSYNEQFF
V gene: TRBV9; clone size: NA; D gene: NA; J gene: TRBJ2-2; CDR3 DNA: TGTGCCAGCAGCGTACAACAGGCGAACACCGGGGAGCTGTTTTTT; CDR3 protein: CASSVQQANTGELFF
V gene: TRBV19; clone size: NA; D gene: NA; J gene: TRBJ2-3; CDR3 DNA: TGTGCCAGTAGTCTGGAGGGGGCCGGCGATACGCAGTATTTT; CDR3 protein: CASSLEGAGDTQYF
V gene: TRBV19; clone size: NA; D gene: TRBD2; J gene: TRBJ2-3; CDR3 DNA: TGTGCCAGTAGTCATGGGACTAGCGGCAACACAGATACGCAGTATTTT; CDR3 protein: CASSHGTSGNTDTQYF
V gene: TRBV1; clone size: NA; D gene: NA; J gene: TRBJ2-1; CDR3 DNA: TGCACCAGCAGCCAAGAGGCGCGGGAGTCCTACAATGAGCAGTTCTTC; CDR3 protein: CTSSQEARESYNEQFF
V gene: TRBV6-1; clone size: NA; D gene: NA; J gene: TRBJ1-4; CDR3 DNA: TGTGCCAGCAGTGAAACCTCCGCGGCTAGTGAAAAACTGTTTTTT; CDR3 protein: CASSETSAASEKLFF
V gene: TRBV3-1/TRBV3-2; clone size: NA; D gene: NA; J gene: TRBJ1-2; CDR3 DNA: TGTGCCAGCAGCTCGGGACACAGTTATGGCTACACCTTC; CDR3 protein: CASSSGHSYGYTF
V gene: TRBV29-1; clone size: NA; D gene: TRBD1; J gene: TRBJ1-4; CDR3 DNA: TGCAGCGGACGACAGGGGCAGAATGAAAAACTGTTTTTT; CDR3 protein: CSGRQGQNEKLFF
V gene: TRBV28; clone size: few; D gene: NA; J gene: TRBJ2-7; CDR3 DNA: TGTGCCAGCAGGCTAGCCTACGAGCAGTACTTC; CDR3 protein: CASRLAYEQYF
V gene: TRBV29-1; clone size: NA; D gene: NA; J gene: TRBJ2-1; CDR3 DNA: TGCAGCGTTCTAAGCGGGTACTCCTACAATGAGCAGTTCTTC; CDR3 protein: CSVLSGYSYNEQFF
V gene: TRBV9; clone size: once; D gene: NA; J gene: TRBJ2-3; CDR3 DNA: TGTGCCAGCAGCTACGCGGGCACAGATACGCAGTATTTT; CDR3 protein: CASSYAGTDTQYF
V gene: TRBV6-1; clone size: NA; D gene: TRBD1; J gene: TRBJ2-4; CDR3 DNA: TGTGCCAGCAGTGAGCTACAGGGGGCTGGGGAACTAGCCAAAAACATTCAGTACTTC; CDR3 protein: CASSELQGAGELAKNIQYF
V gene: TRBV3-1/TRBV3-2; clone size: NA; D gene: NA; J gene: TRBJ2-3; CDR3 DNA: TGTGCCAGCAGCCCTGGGACTCGCACAGATACGCAGTATTTT; CDR3 protein: CASSPGTRTDTQYF
V gene: TRBV18; clone size: once; D gene: TRBD2; J gene: TRBJ2-1; CDR3 DNA: TGTGCCAGCTCACCACCGGGACTAGCGGGAGGCAATGAGCAGTTCTTC; CDR3 protein: CASSPPGLAGGNEQFF
V gene: TRBV27; clone size: NA; D gene: TRBD2; J gene: TRBJ2-7; CDR3 DNA: TGTGCCAGCAGTTTATTCGGCCCCGGGACTAGTCCCGAGCAGTACTTC; CDR3 protein: CASSLFGPGTSPEQYF